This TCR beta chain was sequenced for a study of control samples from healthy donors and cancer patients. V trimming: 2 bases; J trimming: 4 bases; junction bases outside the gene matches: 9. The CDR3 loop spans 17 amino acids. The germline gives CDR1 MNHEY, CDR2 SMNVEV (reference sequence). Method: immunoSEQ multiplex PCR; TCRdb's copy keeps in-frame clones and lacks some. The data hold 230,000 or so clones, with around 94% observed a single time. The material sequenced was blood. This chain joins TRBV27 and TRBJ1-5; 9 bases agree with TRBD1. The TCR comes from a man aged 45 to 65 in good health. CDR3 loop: CASSLGPGTGINQPQHF. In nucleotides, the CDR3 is TGTGCCAGCAGTTTAGGACCCGGGACAGGGATAAATCAGCCCCAGCATTTT.